Below, 31 T cell receptor beta chains from the same sample are listed, as sequenced in a study of early T cells in non-severe SARS-CoV-2 infection. TCRdb re-analysed the 5' RACE reads in MiXCR, keeping a single row per CDR3 protein. Of some 60,000 distinct CDR3 sequences detected, more than 8.5% appear once; the ten largest clones hold over 8.5%. The sample comprised whole blood. These receptors were collected from an adult who was a healthcare worker with PCR-confirmed SARS-CoV-2 infection or an uninfected control (not recorded which).

The sample holds many counts of this clonotype. The CDR3 sequence is CSALAGGSPYEQYF. CDR3 nucleotides: TGCAGTGCTCTAGCGGGAGGGTCTCCCTACGAGCAGTACTTC. V gene TRBV20-1 combines with J gene TRBJ2-7, with 12 bases fitting TRBD2. Germline V gene sequence: CDR1 DFQATT, CDR2 SNEGSKA (reference sequence). CDR3 size: 14 residues. V was clipped by 5 bases and J by 2 bases; unmatched bases: 4.

Many counts were recorded for this clonotype. This sequence joins TRBV11-2 and TRBJ2-1, with TRBD2 matching 13 bases. With 3 bases clipped from V and 0 bases from J, the junction kept 5 bases outside the gene matches. CDR3 length: 18 amino acids. Per germline, CDR1 SGHAT and CDR2 FQNNGV. The CDR3 loop reads CASSLGLAGPSSYNEQFF. The DNA for the CDR3 is TGTGCCAGCAGCTTGGGACTAGCGGGGCCGAGCTCCTACAATGAGCAGTTCTTC. Drawing the rest from reference TRBV11-2 and TRBJ2-1, the complete variable domain is EAGVAQSPRYKIIEKRQSVAFWCNPISGHATLYWYQQILGQGPKLLIQFQNNGVVDDSQLPKDRFSAERLKGVDSTLKIQPAKLEDSAVYLCASSLGLAGPSSYNEQFFGPGTRLTVL.

This clonotype was seen a handful of times. The chain has TRBV2 and TRBJ2-4; either TRBD1 or TRBD2 may supply D (5 bases each). CDR3 length equals 18 residues. Per the germline V gene, CDR1 is SNHLY and CDR2 is FYNNEI. Trimming took off 1 base at V and 1 base at J, with 17 bases between the two ends. The CDR3 coding sequence is TGTGCCAGCAGTGAAGTCTATAGGGGTAGCGCGGCCAAAAACATTCAGTACTTC. Protein sequence: CASSEVYRGSAAKNIQYF.

This clonotype was recorded many times. The rearrangement uses TRBV12-3 or TRBV12-4 and TRBJ2-1; D uncertain. V lost 3 bases, J lost 7 bases, and 7 bases lay in between. The CDR3 runs to 12 residues. CDR3 DNA: TGTGCCAGCAGTTTGATGGGGAATGAGCAGTTCTTC. Translating gives CASSLMGNEQFF.

In its sample, this clonotype was seen many times. The chain carries TRBV9 and TRBJ2-1, with 7 bases identical to TRBD2. CDR1 and CDR2 (germline): SGDLS, YYNGEE. The CDR3 spans 16 residues. Trimming removed 6 bases from V and 0 bases from J; junction bases left unmatched: 9. As DNA, the CDR3 is TGTGCCAGCACCCGAGGAGCGGGGAGCTCCTACAATGAGCAGTTCTTC. Protein: CASTRGAGSSYNEQFF.

This clonotype was picked up many times. This sequence joins TRBV19 and TRBJ1-5; 7 bases align to TRBD1. Germline CDR1 reads LNHDA; CDR2 reads SQIVND (reference sequence). V gave up 7 bases and J gave up 7 bases; unmatched junction bases: 7. CDR3 size: 13 residues. The CDR3 bases are TGTGCCAGTAATGAGGGGGCAGGGCAGCCCCAGCATTTT. This translates into CASNEGAGQPQHF.

J is TRBJ1-1 and V is TRBV5-1; D is undetermined. The CDR3 covers 15 residues. Germline V CDR1 and CDR2: SGHRS, YFSETQ. The V end lost 0 bases, the J end lost 3 bases, and 12 bases lay between the germline ends. CDR3 residues: CASSLGAVEDTEAFF. For the CDR3, the DNA is TGCGCCAGCAGCTTGGGGGCAGTGGAGGACACTGAAGCTTTCTTT.

The V and J genes are TRBV4-2 and TRBJ1-2; D uncertain. The germline gives CDR1 LGHNA, CDR2 YNFKEQ. V was shortened by 3 bases and J by 2 bases, with 10 bases between the two germline ends. The CDR3 has 14 residues. The CDR3 region has the DNA TGTGCCAGCAGCCATGGGAAATTAAACTATGGCTACACCTTC. It codes for CASSHGKLNYGYTF.

This clonotype has just a few counts. V gene TRBV18 combines with J gene TRBJ2-7, with a possible D match to TRBD1 (6 bases). The CDR3 sequence is 13 residues long. Per the germline V gene, CDR1 is KGHSH and CDR2 is LQKENI. V was cut by 5 bases and J by 3 bases, with 11 bases left in between. In DNA form, the CDR3 reads TGTGCCAGCTCATGGGGACAAGACTACGAGCAGTACTTC. As protein: CASSWGQDYEQYF.

This clonotype was recorded a few times. This chain joins TRBV20-1 and TRBJ2-3, with 11 bases matching TRBD2. Germline CDR1 DFQATT, CDR2 SNEGSKA (reference sequence). The CDR3 covers 15 residues. V shed 6 bases and J 4 bases; nucleotides not matched to a gene: 9. This CDR3 is CSARVAGGPADTQYF. Written as DNA, the CDR3 is TGCAGTGCGAGGGTAGCGGGAGGGCCGGCAGATACGCAGTATTTT.

This clonotype was seen only once. Just one base apart from a much larger clone, this may be a read error. The V and J genes are TRBV7-3 and TRBJ1-1; unclear D gene. Germline CDR1 and CDR2: SGHTA and FQGTGA. This CDR3 region has 16 residues. CDR3 loop: CASSPREAGGNSEAFF. The CDR3 DNA reads as TGTGCCAGCAGCCCCCGGGAGGCTGGCGGGAACTCTGAAGCTTTCTTT.

This clonotype was counted many times. The V gene is TRBV10-3, the J gene TRBJ1-4, with D unclear. The germline V and J ends were trimmed by 6 bases and 4 bases, with 6 bases remaining between them. The CDR3 is 12 residues long. Germline values: CDR1 ENHRY, CDR2 SYGVKD. The CDR3 DNA reads TGTGCCATCAGGAACGGTAATGAAAAACTGTTTTTT. Amino acid sequence: CAIRNGNEKLFF.

The CDR3 region is CASSKGQGFGQPQHF. The CDR3 DNA sequence: TGTGCCAGCAGCAAGGGACAGGGATTTGGTCAGCCCCAGCATTTT. The chain employs TRBV5-6 and TRBJ1-5; 9 bases are shared with TRBD1. CDR3 size: 15 residues. Germline CDR1 SGHDT, CDR2 YYEEEE. The trim removed 4 bases at V and 6 bases at J, leaving 8 bases unmatched.

This clonotype was counted a single time. Possible read error: a much larger clone is one base away. The chain employs TRBV7-9 and TRBJ1-4; 9 nucleotides match TRBD1. V gave up 3 bases and J gave up 4 bases; unmatched junction bases: 12. CDR1 is SEHNR, CDR2 FQNEAQ, per germline (reference sequence). This CDR3 region has 18 residues. CDR3 sequence (DNA): TGTGCCAGCAGCTTCACAATCATCTTGGACAGGGGTAATGAAAAACTGTTTTTT. Its protein is CASSFTIILDRGNEKLFF.

This clonotype was counted only a few times. This chain connects TRBV5-1 to TRBJ1-5; D unresolved. This CDR3 is 15 amino acids long. Per germline, CDR1 SGHRS and CDR2 YFSETQ. V lost 1 base, J lost 1 base, and 9 bases lay in between. The CDR3 is CASSLTVGSNQPQHF. In DNA, the CDR3 is TGCGCCAGCAGCTTGACAGTTGGAAGCAATCAGCCCCAGCATTTT.

This clonotype was counted at least ten times. The chain carries TRBV5-1 and TRBJ2-7; D is unresolved. V lost 2 bases and J 2 bases, leaving 5 bases between the germline ends. The CDR3 loop spans 12 amino acids. The germline CDR1 and CDR2 sequences are SGHRS and YFSETQ. This chain's CDR3 is CASSFGPYEQYF. The CDR3, as DNA: TGCGCCAGCAGCTTTGGTCCCTACGAGCAGTACTTC.

This clonotype has at least ten counts. The chain is built from TRBV9 and TRBJ2-3, with 8 nucleotides matching TRBD2. The V and J ends lost 0 bases and 5 bases, in that order; junction bases with no gene match: 11. This CDR3 has 17 residues. Germline V gives CDR1 SGDLS, CDR2 YYNGEE. The CDR3 here is CASSVASGSLVGDTQYF. For the CDR3, the DNA is TGTGCCAGCAGCGTAGCGAGCGGGAGCCTCGTAGGAGATACGCAGTATTTT.

This clonotype ranks as medium-sized. The chain carries TRBV6-5 and TRBJ1-2; 8 positions match TRBD1. The CDR3 consists of 18 residues. Germline V lookup: CDR1 MNHEY, CDR2 SVGAGI. Trimming at V came to 0 bases and at J to 3 bases, leaving 12 bases not matched to a gene. DNA of the CDR3: TGTGCCAGCAGTTACTCGCCCCAGGACAGGGTGCAGGACTATGGCTACACCTTC. Translating gives CASSYSPQDRVQDYGYTF.

The rearrangement links TRBV2 to TRBJ1-2; D remains unclear. Germline assignment: CDR1 SNHLY and CDR2 FYNNEI. Trimming pared 3 bases from V and 0 bases from J, leaving 5 bases between. This CDR3 contains 13 residues. CDR3 sequence (DNA): TGTGCCAGCAGTGACAGTGCTAACTATGGCTACACCTTC. Its protein product is CASSDSANYGYTF.

This clonotype was detected ten times or more. This sequence joins TRBV6-1 and TRBJ2-7, with TRBD1 identical over 7 bases. The CDR3 length is 14 residues. The germline CDR1 and CDR2 sequences are MNHNS and SASEGT. J lost 2 bases, V lost 6 bases, and 7 bases had no gene match. The CDR3 spells CASRGAGGAYEQYF. Written as DNA, the CDR3 is TGTGCCAGCAGAGGGGCAGGGGGTGCCTACGAGCAGTACTTC.

The chain carries TRBV20-1 and TRBJ2-7, with D maybe TRBD1 (6 bases). The ends were cut back, 1 base at V and 3 bases at J, with 25 bases in the middle. In germline, CDR1 is DFQATT, CDR2 SNEGSKA (reference sequence). This CDR3 comprises 18 residues. The CDR3 loop reads CSARGEGLGALDRYEQYF. The DNA for the CDR3 is TGCAGTGCTAGAGGAGAAGGCTTGGGGGCACTGGACCGCTACGAGCAGTACTTC.

The sample holds a few counts of this clonotype. The V call is TRBV12-3 or TRBV12-4, the J call TRBJ2-3, with 8 bases fitting TRBD2. Unmatched junction bases numbered 4, after V lost 8 bases and J lost 3 bases. The CDR3 spans 13 residues. The CDR3 sequence is CASRPSGTDTQYF. In DNA form, the CDR3 reads TGTGCCAGCCGACCTAGCGGGACAGATACGCAGTATTTT.

Comment on this clonotype: No conserved phenylalanine or tryptophan is present at the end of the CDR3, so a read error is the likely explanation. The chain joins TRBV20-1 to TRBJ2-5; no reliable D call. The V gene's germline CDR1 is DFQATT and CDR2 SNEGSKA (reference sequence). V was clipped by 5 bases and J by 2 bases, with 9 bases between them. The CDR3 has 12 residues. The CDR3 loop is CSALEGQETQYL. The CDR3 coding sequence is TGCAGTGCTCTTGAAGGACAAGAGACCCAGTACCTC.

V gene TRBV25-1 combines with J gene TRBJ2-1, with 9 bases that match TRBD1. Germline V gene sequence: CDR1 MGHDK, CDR2 SYGVNS. J was trimmed by 3 bases and V by 4 bases; bases with no gene match: 13. There are 18 residues in the CDR3. The CDR3 spells CASSVLDPRTGDYNEQFF. The CDR3 DNA reads as TGTGCCAGCAGTGTCCTGGACCCGAGGACAGGGGACTACAATGAGCAGTTCTTC.

The genes are TRBV2 and TRBJ2-7; 8 bases line up with TRBD1. V was pared by 7 bases and J by 3 bases, with 11 bases of the junction left unmatched. The CDR3 runs to 15 residues. CDR1 is SNHLY, CDR2 FYNNEI, per germline. CDR3 nucleotides: TGTGCCAGCACCGTCGGTCCAGGGGGCGGCTACGAGCAGTACTTC. Protein: CASTVGPGGGYEQYF. Variable domain in full (rest from reference TRBV2 and TRBJ2-7): EPEVTQTPSHQVTQMGQEVILRCVPISNHLYFYWYRQILGQKVEFLVSFYNNEISEKSEIFDDQFSVERPDGSNFTLKIRSTKLEDSAMYFCASTVGPGGGYEQYFGPGTRLTVT.

The rearrangement joins TRBV12-3 or TRBV12-4 to TRBJ2-7, with 11 bases lining up with TRBD2. This CDR3 has 17 amino acids. With 5 bases clipped from V and 2 bases from J, the junction kept 11 bases outside the gene matches. CDR3: CASSRMGLAELPYEQYF. The CDR3 DNA is TGTGCCAGCAGTCGTATGGGACTAGCGGAACTGCCCTACGAGCAGTACTTC.

This clonotype was seen at least ten times. The rearrangement links TRBV11-2 to TRBJ2-5; the match to TRBD2 covers 9 bases. The CDR3 length is 16 residues. Germline CDR1 SGHAT, CDR2 FQNNGV. J was trimmed by 4 bases and V by 1 base; bases with no gene match: 7. The CDR3 here is CASSLVGQAGGETQYF. CDR3 nucleotide sequence: TGTGCCAGCAGCTTAGTCGGTCAAGCGGGAGGAGAGACCCAGTACTTC.

The rearrangement joins TRBV20-1 to TRBJ2-5; D is possibly TRBD1 or TRBD2 (7 bases each). The V gene's germline CDR1 is DFQATT and CDR2 SNEGSKA (reference sequence). V dropped 0 bases and J dropped 4 bases, with 18 bases sitting between them. This CDR3 spans 16 amino acids. The CDR3: CSAREGTAGLGETQYF. As DNA, the CDR3 is TGCAGTGCTAGAGAGGGGACAGCGGGATTAGGAGAGACCCAGTACTTC.

The gene calls are TRBV5-1 and TRBJ2-1; no clear D gene. V dropped 0 bases and J dropped 4 bases, with 8 bases sitting between them. This CDR3 spans 14 amino acids. CDR1 is SGHRS and CDR2 is YFSETQ in the germline V gene. The CDR3 DNA reads as TGCGCCAGCAGCTTGGGGCGGATATACAATGAGCAGTTCTTC. Residues: CASSLGRIYNEQFF.

This clonotype came up a few times. J is TRBJ1-5 and V is TRBV2; D gene unclear. Trimming removed 4 bases at V and 1 base at J, with 5 bases between. The CDR3 is 13 residues long. Germline CDR1 SNHLY, CDR2 FYNNEI. This CDR3 is CASSAQSNQPQHF. DNA for the CDR3: TGTGCCAGCAGTGCGCAGAGCAATCAGCCCCAGCATTTT.

The V gene is TRBV5-6, the J gene TRBJ2-2; 8 positions match TRBD2. V dropped 2 bases and J dropped 4; count of bases not matched to a gene: 7. The length of the CDR3 is 16 residues. Germline CDR1 SGHDT, CDR2 YYEEEE. The CDR3 DNA is TGTGCCAGCAGCTTTACGGGACTAGGAGGCACCGGGGAGCTGTTTTTT. Translating gives CASSFTGLGGTGELFF.